A selection of T cell receptor beta chains follows, all from one sample in a study of human T cells and chemical hapten exposure. TCRdb ran MiXCR on the RACE reads and lists one entry per CDR3 protein. The table includes 50,000 to 80,000 distinct CDR3 sequences, approximately 11% detected once. The sequencing here drew on whole blood, taken in connection with sensitization to the hapten diphenylcyclopropenone (DPC). These receptors were obtained from a woman aged 25 to 39 with alopecia areata. Some clones in this sample may be carry-over from other donors' samples. The conserved cysteine and the conserved F or W are not part of the CDR3 here. The D gene is left open where the match is weak.

D gene	J gene	V gene	CDR3 protein
TRBD2	TRBJ2-1	TRBV10-3	AISGAGTSGGSSYNEQF
TRBD2	TRBJ2-2	TRBV4-2	ASSLQGTSGGAGELF
-	TRBJ2-1	TRBV11-2	ASSPQASSYNEQF
TRBD1	TRBJ1-6	TRBV28	ASSFERQGGSPLH
-	TRBJ2-2	TRBV19	ASKPPGTGELF
-	TRBJ1-2	TRBV2	ASSSMQGRYGYT
-	TRBJ2-7	TRBV6-2/TRBV6-3	ASSYVGYEQY
-	TRBJ1-3	TRBV5-4	ASSLDSADSGNTIY
-	TRBJ1-2	TRBV5-1	ASSYQDINYGYT
-	TRBJ2-5	TRBV20-1	SARDSAAVQTQY
-	TRBJ2-7	TRBV28	ASTARRGISYEQY
TRBD1	TRBJ1-2	TRBV29-1	SVATGANYGYT
TRBD2	TRBJ2-5	TRBV7-7	ASSLQKGREETQY
-	TRBJ2-3	TRBV24-1	ATSDRGTTTDTQY
TRBD1	TRBJ1-5	TRBV28	ASSAGTGRSQPQH
TRBD2	TRBJ2-1	TRBV28	ASSQRMGLAGQSSYNEQF
-	TRBJ2-7	TRBV10-3	AIRGLASYEQY
TRBD2	TRBJ2-3	TRBV29-1	SGAGGLTDTQY
TRBD1	TRBJ1-5	TRBV6-6	ASSLDRNYENQPQH
TRBD1	TRBJ1-6	TRBV7-2	ASSLGTGTINSPLH
TRBD2	TRBJ2-3	TRBV10-3	AIATSGRAVITDTQY
TRBD1	TRBJ1-3	TRBV7-2	ASSSYRGPGNTIY
-	TRBJ2-2	TRBV9	ASSVGTTGELF
-	TRBJ2-7	TRBV6-2/TRBV6-3	ASSQGTYEQY
-	TRBJ2-4	TRBV7-2	ASSWTDNIQY
TRBD2	TRBJ2-1	TRBV7-2	ASSLSAGATYNEQF
-	TRBJ1-4	TRBV19	ASSVTGSSNEKLF
-	TRBJ2-6	TRBV5-1	ASSDSSSGANVLT
TRBD1	TRBJ2-1	TRBV29-1	SARRGTGAYNEQF
TRBD1	TRBJ2-3	TRBV28	ASSSNPGQGADTQY
-	TRBJ1-6	TRBV21-1	ASSTRLGNSPLH
TRBD2	TRBJ2-5	TRBV20-1	SAWTVGTSGRADETQY
-	TRBJ2-7	TRBV7-3	ASSDGTGSYEQY
-	TRBJ1-1	TRBV4-3	ASSQESGSHSEDTEAF
TRBD1	TRBJ2-3	TRBV30	AWRETGGYTQY
-	TRBJ2-7	TRBV7-6	ASRLAPGPYEQY
-	TRBJ1-5	TRBV20-1	SANEGNRVDQPQH
TRBD2	TRBJ2-1	TRBV28	ASSRGGPNEQF
-	TRBJ2-5	TRBV6-2/TRBV6-3	ASSRGGSQETQY
-	TRBJ1-2	TRBV19	ASRRKTANYGYT
-	TRBJ1-1	TRBV5-5	ASSLLDTQEREAF
-	TRBJ2-7	TRBV28	ASSPRTPGYEQY
TRBD1	TRBJ1-5	TRBV5-1	ASSLAPGGNQPQH
-	TRBJ1-1	TRBV12-3/TRBV12-4	ASRNPGYTEAF
TRBD2	TRBJ2-3	TRBV20-1	SAKLSGLRTDTQY
-	TRBJ1-5	TRBV28	ASSYQPQPQH